This T cell receptor beta chain appears in the sequencing data of a study of post-analysis software for immune sequencing data. Turning to the study itself: Progressive-relapsing, secondary progressive and relapsing-remitting multiple sclerosis were among the disease courses included. Study-level points and caveats: Compared with controls, patients showed significantly lower normalized Chao1 diversity. Five or six TRBV segments appeared more often in patients than in controls, and TRBV5-6, TRBV5-1 and TRBV20-1 were among these.

Germline V gene lookup returns CDR1 SGHNT and CDR2 YYREEE (reference sequence). This CDR3 comprises 17 residues. Unique molecular identifiers had been added to the TCR beta cDNA libraries. MiXCR was run by TCRdb on the PCR reads, yielding one entry per CDR3 protein. The table includes approximately 260,000 distinct CDR3 sequences, about 38% detected once. Comment on this clonotype: Its antigen remains unidentified.

This TCR derives from a girl aged 10 to 17 with multiple sclerosis. Sequencing input: blood. The chain has TRBV5-4 and TRBJ2-1; D remains ambiguous. Gene TRBJ2-7 matches the end of the DNA better, so the J call may be wrong. CDR3 DNA sequence: TGTGCCAGCAGCCTGAAGTCGGCTCCCTCCGCCTACAATGAGCAGTACTTC. It specifies CASSLKSAPSAYNEQYF.